This T cell receptor beta chain was recorded in a study of long-term antiretroviral therapy in people with HIV. V dropped 3 bases and J dropped 7; count of bases not matched to a gene: 4. The CDR3 has 13 residues. Germline assignment: CDR1 MNHEY and CDR2 SMNVEV (reference sequence). This clone was detected a few times. They ran version v3.0 of the immunoSEQ assay at survey level. Repertoires were generated with immunoSEQ multiplex PCR, while TCRdb's copy carries only in-frame clones and drops some. Of under 30,000 clones in the sample, about 86% were seen once. The sequences come from unsorted PBMCs, collected at the start of antiretroviral therapy, before treatment. The chain recombines TRBV27 with TRBJ2-7; 9 bases line up with TRBD1. The clonotype comes from a woman between 18 and 29 years old with HIV. The CDR3 DNA follows: TGTGCCAGCAGTTTTGGGACAGGGAGAGAGCAGTACTTC. Translated: CASSFGTGREQYF.